These T cell receptor beta chains were read from a single sample in a study of blood T cell repertoires in COVID-19. TCRdb keeps only in-frame clones here, not all; method: immunoSEQ multiplex PCR. The profile shows about 130,000 clones, around 78% of them singletons. Sequencing input: peripheral blood. Receptor source: a human donor in a cohort sampled during active COVID-19. CDR3s include the opening cysteine and the closing phenylalanine or tryptophan. The D gene is left open where the match is weak. Clone size is shown for a subset of rows, as once, few, many or a class of expanded clone.

j_gene | abundance | d_gene | v_gene | CDR3nt | CDR3aa
TRBJ2-6 | - | - | TRBV6-5 | TGTGCCAGCAGGGGCTCTCATACTGGGGCCAACGTCCTGACTTTC | CASRGSHTGANVLTF
TRBJ2-3 | - | TRBD2 | TRBV27 | TGTGCCAGCAGTTCGTCCGGGACTAGCGGGGGGTATACGCAGTATTTT | CASSSSGTSGGYTQYF
TRBJ2-7 | - | TRBD1 | TRBV29-1 | TGCAGCGCGTGGACAGGGGGGGGCGAGCAGTACTTC | CSAWTGGGEQYF
TRBJ2-5 | - | - | TRBV18 | TGTGCCAGCTCACCCTGGCAAACGTACCAAGAGACCCAGTACTTC | CASSPWQTYQETQYF
TRBJ2-1 | - | - | TRBV10-1 | TGCGCCAGCAGTGAGTCAGGGGGGGGGCCCCAGAATGAGCAGTTCTTC | CASSESGGGPQNEQFF
TRBJ2-3 | - | TRBD2 | TRBV19 | TGTGCCAGTATGGGACTAGCGGGGGGGGATACGCAGTATTTT | CASMGLAGGDTQYF
TRBJ2-5 | - | TRBD1 | TRBV6-5 | TGTGCCAGCAGGGCAACAGGGGTAGAGACCCAGTACTTC | CASRATGVETQYF
TRBJ1-5 | once | - | TRBV27 | TGTGCCAGCAAATTTGGAGGGTCTCACTATAGCAATCAGCCCCAGCATTTT | CASKFGGSHYSNQPQHF
TRBJ1-6 | few | - | TRBV5-5 | TGTGCCAGCAGCTACGCCGGGGTCCCCCCAAAATCACCCCTCCACTTT | CASSYAGVPPKSPLHF
TRBJ1-2 | few | - | TRBV29-1 | TGCAGCGTTGAAGTACAGCCGCGTGGCTACACCTTC | CSVEVQPRGYTF
TRBJ2-7 | - | TRBD2 | TRBV9 | TGTGCCAGCAGCGTAGGCGGAACCGGGACTAGCGGGGGCTCCTACGAGCAGTACTTC | CASSVGGTGTSGGSYEQYF
TRBJ2-2 | - | - | TRBV7-9 | TGTGCCAGCACCCGAGGCCCCTTGAGCGGGGAGCTGTTTTTT | CASTRGPLSGELFF
TRBJ2-7 | - | TRBD1 | TRBV6-6 | TGTGCCAGCAGTCAGCCAGGGCAGGGGGCCTACGAGCAGTACTTC | CASSQPGQGAYEQYF
TRBJ2-1 | - | TRBD2 | TRBV9 | TGTGCCAGCAGCCCCGAAGTGGGCGGGGGAATCAATGAGCAGTTCTTC | CASSPEVGGGINEQFF
TRBJ2-5 | - | TRBD1 | TRBV6-2/TRBV6-3 | TGTGCCAGCAGTTACGAGGGACAGGGCGTCCAAGAGACCCAGTACTTC | CASSYEGQGVQETQYF
TRBJ2-3 | - | - | TRBV9 | TGTGCCAGCAGCGTACACTTACAGGGAGATACGCAGTATTTT | CASSVHLQGDTQYF
TRBJ1-1 | - | - | TRBV7-8 | TGTGCCAGCAGCCCAACGAGGGTACAGGGAGCGGCTTTCTTT | CASSPTRVQGAAFF
TRBJ1-1 | - | - | TRBV6-5 | TGTGCCAGCGCCCTCGGGTCTGGGAACACTGAAGCTTTCTTT | CASALGSGNTEAFF
TRBJ1-1 | - | TRBD1 | TRBV11-2 | TGTGCCAGCAGTACCGCAGGGGGTCGGTACACTGAAGCTTTCTTT | CASSTAGGRYTEAFF
TRBJ2-3 | - | TRBD2 | TRBV6-5 | TGTGCCAGCAGTTACGTCGGGGGGGGGCGCACAGATACGCAGTATTTT | CASSYVGGGRTDTQYF
TRBJ2-1 | - | - | TRBV7-2 | TGTGCCAGCAGCTTAGGGAGGGATGAGCAGTTCTTC | CASSLGRDEQFF
TRBJ2-3 | - | TRBD1 | TRBV5-1 | TGCGCCAGCAGCCACTCACAGGGGGCCACAGATACGCAGTATTTT | CASSHSQGATDTQYF
TRBJ2-3 | many | TRBD1 | TRBV6-6 | TGTGCCAGCAGTTTCGGACAGGGCGGAGATACGCAGTATTTT | CASSFGQGGDTQYF
TRBJ1-3 | - | - | TRBV28 | TGTGCCAGCAGTTTACGGACGGGGGTATCCAACACCATATATTTT | CASSLRTGVSNTIYF
TRBJ1-3 | - | - | TRBV11-2 | TGTGCCAGCAGCTCGGGGAGCTCTGGAAACACCATATATTTT | CASSSGSSGNTIYF
TRBJ2-5 | few | TRBD1 | TRBV6-6 | TGTGCCAGCAATCGGGACAGGGGGGCGGAGACCCAGTACTTC | CASNRDRGAETQYF
TRBJ1-2 | - | TRBD1 | TRBV7-6 | TGTGCCAGCAGCACCTGGACAGGGGACGTCTATGGCTACACCTTC | CASSTWTGDVYGYTF